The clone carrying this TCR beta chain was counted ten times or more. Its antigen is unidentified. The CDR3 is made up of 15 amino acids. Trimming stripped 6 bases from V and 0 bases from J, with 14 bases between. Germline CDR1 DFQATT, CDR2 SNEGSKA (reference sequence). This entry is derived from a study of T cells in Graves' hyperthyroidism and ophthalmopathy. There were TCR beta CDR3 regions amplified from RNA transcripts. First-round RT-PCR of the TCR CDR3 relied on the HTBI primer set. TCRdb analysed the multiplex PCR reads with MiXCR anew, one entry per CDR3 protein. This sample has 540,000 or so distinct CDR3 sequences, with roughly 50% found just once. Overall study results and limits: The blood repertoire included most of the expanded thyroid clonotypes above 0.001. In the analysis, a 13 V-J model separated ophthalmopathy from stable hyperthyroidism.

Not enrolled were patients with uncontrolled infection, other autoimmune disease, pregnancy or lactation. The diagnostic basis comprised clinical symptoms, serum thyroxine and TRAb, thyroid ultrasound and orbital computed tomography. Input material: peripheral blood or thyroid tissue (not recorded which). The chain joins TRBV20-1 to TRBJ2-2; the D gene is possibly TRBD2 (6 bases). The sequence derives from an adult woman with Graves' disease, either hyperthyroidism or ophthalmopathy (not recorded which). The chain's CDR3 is CSARRGRSNTGELFF. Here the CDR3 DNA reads TGCAGTGCCCGGAGGGGCAGATCGAACACCGGGGAGCTGTTTTTT.